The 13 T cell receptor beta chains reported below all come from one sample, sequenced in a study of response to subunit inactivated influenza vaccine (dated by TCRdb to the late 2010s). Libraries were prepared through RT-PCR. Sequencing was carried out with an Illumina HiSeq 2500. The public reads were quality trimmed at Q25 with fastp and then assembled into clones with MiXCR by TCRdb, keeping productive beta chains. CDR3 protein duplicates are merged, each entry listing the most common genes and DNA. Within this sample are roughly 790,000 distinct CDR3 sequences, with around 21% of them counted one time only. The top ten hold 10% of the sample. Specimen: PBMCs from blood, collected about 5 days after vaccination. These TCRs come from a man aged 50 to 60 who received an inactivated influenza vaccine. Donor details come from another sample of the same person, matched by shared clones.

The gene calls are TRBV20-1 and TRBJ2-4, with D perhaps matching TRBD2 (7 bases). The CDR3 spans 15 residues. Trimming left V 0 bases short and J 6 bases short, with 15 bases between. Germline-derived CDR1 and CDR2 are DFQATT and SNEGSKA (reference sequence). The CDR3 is CSARDLRGALNIQYF. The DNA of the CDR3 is TGCAGTGCTAGAGATCTACGGGGGGCCTTAAACATTCAGTACTTC.

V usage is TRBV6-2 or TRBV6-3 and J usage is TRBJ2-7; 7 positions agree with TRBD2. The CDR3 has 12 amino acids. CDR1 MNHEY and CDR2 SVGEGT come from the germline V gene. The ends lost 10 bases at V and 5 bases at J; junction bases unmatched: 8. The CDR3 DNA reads TGTGCCATAGGGGACTATATCGACGAGCAGTACTTC. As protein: CAIGDYIDEQYF.

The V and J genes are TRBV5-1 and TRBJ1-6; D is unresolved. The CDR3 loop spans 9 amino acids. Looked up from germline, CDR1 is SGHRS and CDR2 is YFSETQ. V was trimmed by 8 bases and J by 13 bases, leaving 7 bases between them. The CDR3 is CARPGPLHF. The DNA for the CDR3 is TGCGCCAGGCCCGGGCCCCTCCACTTT.

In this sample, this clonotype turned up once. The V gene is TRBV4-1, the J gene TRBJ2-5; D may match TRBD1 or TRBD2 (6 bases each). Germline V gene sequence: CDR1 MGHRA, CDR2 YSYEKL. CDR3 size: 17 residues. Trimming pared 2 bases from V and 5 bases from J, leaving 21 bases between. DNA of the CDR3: TGCGCCAGCAGCCAAACCCCACGGGGGCTTTCGTATGAGACCCAGTACTTC. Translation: CASSQTPRGLSYETQYF.

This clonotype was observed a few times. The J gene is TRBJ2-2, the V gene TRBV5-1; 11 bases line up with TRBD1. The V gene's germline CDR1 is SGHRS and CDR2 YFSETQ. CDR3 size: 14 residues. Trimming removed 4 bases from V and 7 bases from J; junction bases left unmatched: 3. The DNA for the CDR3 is TGCGCCAGCAGCCGGGGACAGGGGGACGGGGAGCTGTTTTTT. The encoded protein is CASSRGQGDGELFF.

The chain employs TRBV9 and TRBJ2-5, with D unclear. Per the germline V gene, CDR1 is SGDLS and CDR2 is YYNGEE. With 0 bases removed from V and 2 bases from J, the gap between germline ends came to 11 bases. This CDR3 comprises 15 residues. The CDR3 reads CASSVATGPQETQYF. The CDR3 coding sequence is TGTGCCAGCAGCGTAGCTACGGGCCCTCAAGAGACCCAGTACTTC. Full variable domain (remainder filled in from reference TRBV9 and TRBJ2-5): DSGVTQTPKHLITATGQRVTLRCSPRSGDLSVYWYQQSLDQGLQFLIQYYNGEERAKGNILERFSAQQFPDLHSELNLSSLELGDSALYFCASSVATGPQETQYFGPGTRLLVL.

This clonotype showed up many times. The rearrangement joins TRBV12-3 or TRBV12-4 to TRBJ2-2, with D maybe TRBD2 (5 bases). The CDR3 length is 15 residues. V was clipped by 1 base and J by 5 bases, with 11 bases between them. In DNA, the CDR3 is TGTGCCAGCAGTTTAGGAGGGTTCCCAACCGGGGAGCTGTTTTTT. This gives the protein CASSLGGFPTGELFF.

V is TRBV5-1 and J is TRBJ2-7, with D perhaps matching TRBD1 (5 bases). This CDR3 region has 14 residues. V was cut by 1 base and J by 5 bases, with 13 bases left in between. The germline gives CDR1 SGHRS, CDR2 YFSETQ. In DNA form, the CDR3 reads TGCGCCAGCAGCTTGACGCCAGGGCTTCACGAGCAGTACTTC. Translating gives CASSLTPGLHEQYF.

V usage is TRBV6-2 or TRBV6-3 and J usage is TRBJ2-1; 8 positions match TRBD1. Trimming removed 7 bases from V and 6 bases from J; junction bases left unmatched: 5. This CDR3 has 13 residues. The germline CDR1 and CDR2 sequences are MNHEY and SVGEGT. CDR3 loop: CASTGQGTNEQFF. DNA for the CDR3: TGTGCCAGCACCGGACAGGGCACCAATGAGCAGTTCTTC.

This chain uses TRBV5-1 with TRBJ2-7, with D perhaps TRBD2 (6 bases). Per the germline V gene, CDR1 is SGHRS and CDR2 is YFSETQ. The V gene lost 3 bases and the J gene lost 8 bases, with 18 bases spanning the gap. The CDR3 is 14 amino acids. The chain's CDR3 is CASSSGETHGQQYF. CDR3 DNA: TGCGCCAGCAGCTCGGGGGAGACCCACGGGCAGCAGTACTTC.

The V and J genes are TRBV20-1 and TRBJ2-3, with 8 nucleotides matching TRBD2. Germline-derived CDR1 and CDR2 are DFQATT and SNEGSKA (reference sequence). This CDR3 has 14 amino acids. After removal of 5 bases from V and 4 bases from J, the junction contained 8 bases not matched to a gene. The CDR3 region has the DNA TGCAGTGCTGTAAACGGGAGGGCCGCAGATACGCAGTATTTT. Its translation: CSAVNGRAADTQYF.

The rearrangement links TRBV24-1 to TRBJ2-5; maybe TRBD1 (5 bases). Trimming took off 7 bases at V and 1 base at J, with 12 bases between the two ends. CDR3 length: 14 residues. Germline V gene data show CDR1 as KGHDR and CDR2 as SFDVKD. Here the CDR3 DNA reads TGTGCCACCAGAAACAGGCCTATCCAAGAGACCCAGTACTTC. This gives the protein CATRNRPIQETQYF.

This CDR3 is CASSATGTDAYNEQFF. The CDR3, as DNA: TGTGCCAGCAGTGCGACCGGGACAGACGCCTACAATGAGCAGTTCTTC. J is TRBJ2-1 and V is TRBV12-3 or TRBV12-4; TRBD1 matches 7 bases. The CDR3 is 16 residues long. With 5 bases clipped from V and 2 bases from J, the junction kept 9 bases outside the gene matches.